This record concerns one TCR beta chain sequence. The target antigen is unknown. This entry belongs to a study of shared clonotypes between healthy human individuals. Notes on the study in general: In this cohort, only blood was sampled, and tissue repertoires likely differ.

As originally analysed: ImmunoSEQ yielded junction-only sequences lacking quality scores, so filtering differed. The table came from immunoSEQ multiplex PCR; TCRdb's copy has only in-frame clones and leaves some out. Clone size and the V and J calls come from that table; the DNA yielded D and trimming. The repertoire holds 2 million to 2.5 million clones, with less than 95% as singletons. The sequenced sample consisted of naive CD4+ T cells from PBMCs. Subset specified: CD45RA+ positively selected. The source of this sequence is a man aged 18 to 30 in good health. Some clones in this sample may be carry-over from other donors' samples.

The CDR3 DNA is TGCGCCAGCAGCTTGCCGGACAGTAGCACAGATACGCAGTATTTT. Translation: CASSLPDSSTDTQYF. This chain uses TRBV5-1 with TRBJ2-3; D may be TRBD1 (6 bases). The V and J ends lost 1 base and 0 bases respectively, with 9 bases between them. The germline CDR1 and CDR2 sequences are SGHRS and YFSETQ. The CDR3 runs 15 residues.